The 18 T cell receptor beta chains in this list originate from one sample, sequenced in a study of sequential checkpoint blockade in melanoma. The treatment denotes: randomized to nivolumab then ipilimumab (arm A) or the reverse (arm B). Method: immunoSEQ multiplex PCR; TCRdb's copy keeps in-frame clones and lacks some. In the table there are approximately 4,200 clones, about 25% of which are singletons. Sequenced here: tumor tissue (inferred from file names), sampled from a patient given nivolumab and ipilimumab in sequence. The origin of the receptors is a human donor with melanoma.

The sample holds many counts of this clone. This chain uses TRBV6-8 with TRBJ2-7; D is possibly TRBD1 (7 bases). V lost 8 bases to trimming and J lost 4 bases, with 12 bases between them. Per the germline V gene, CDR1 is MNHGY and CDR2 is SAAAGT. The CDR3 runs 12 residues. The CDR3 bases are TGTGCCAGCGGCAGGGGGGAGTACGAGCAGTACTTC. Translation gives CASGRGEYEQYF.

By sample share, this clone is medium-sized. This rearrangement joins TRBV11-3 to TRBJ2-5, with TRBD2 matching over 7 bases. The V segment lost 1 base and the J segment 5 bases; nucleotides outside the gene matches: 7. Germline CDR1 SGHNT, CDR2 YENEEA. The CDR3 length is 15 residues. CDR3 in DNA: TGTGCCAGCAGCTTAGGGGAGGGGCTAGCGGAGACCCAGTACTTC. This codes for CASSLGEGLAETQYF.

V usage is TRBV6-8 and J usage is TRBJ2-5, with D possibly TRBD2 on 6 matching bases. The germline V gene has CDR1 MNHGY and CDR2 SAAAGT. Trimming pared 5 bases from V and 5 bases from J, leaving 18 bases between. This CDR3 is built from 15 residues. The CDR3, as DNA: TGTGCCAGCAGTGACATCGGAGGGGTGGCGGAGACCCAGTACTTC. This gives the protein CASSDIGGVAETQYF.

The CDR3 DNA reads TGTGCCAGCAGGGGGTTTCCGGGACAGGGAGAGGAGACCCAGTACTTC. This sequence encodes CASRGFPGQGEETQYF. The J gene is TRBJ2-5, the V gene TRBV25-1; 9 nucleotides match TRBD1. The CDR3 runs 16 residues. Germline V lookup: CDR1 MGHDK, CDR2 SYGVNS. V trimming: 6 bases; J trimming: 5 bases; junction bases outside the gene matches: 13.

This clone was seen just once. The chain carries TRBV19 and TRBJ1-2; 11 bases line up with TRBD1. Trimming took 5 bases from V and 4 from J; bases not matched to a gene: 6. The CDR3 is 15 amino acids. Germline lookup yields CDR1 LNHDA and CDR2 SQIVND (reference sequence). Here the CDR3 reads CASSAGTGGAYGYTF. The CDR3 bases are TGTGCCAGTAGTGCCGGGACAGGGGGTGCCTATGGCTACACCTTC.

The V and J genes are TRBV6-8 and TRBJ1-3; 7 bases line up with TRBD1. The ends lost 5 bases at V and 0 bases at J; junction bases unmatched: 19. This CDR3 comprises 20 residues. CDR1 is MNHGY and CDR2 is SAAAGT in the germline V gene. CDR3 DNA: TGTGCCAGCAGTCTCCGTCGGCCTCCAGGACAGGTCCTCTCTGGAAACACCATATATTTT. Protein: CASSLRRPPGQVLSGNTIYF.

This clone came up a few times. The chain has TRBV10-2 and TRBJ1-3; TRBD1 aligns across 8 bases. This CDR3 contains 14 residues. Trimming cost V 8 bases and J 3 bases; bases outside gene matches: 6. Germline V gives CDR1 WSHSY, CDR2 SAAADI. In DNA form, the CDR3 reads TGCGCCAGCGGTACAGGGGGATATGGAAACACCATATATTTT. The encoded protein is CASGTGGYGNTIYF.

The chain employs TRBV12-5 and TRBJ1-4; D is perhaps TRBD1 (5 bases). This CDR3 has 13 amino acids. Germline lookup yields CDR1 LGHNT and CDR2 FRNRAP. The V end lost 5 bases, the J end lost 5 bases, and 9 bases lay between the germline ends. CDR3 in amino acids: CASGMGGNEKLFF. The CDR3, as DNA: TGTGCTAGTGGTATGGGGGGGAATGAAAAACTGTTTTTT.

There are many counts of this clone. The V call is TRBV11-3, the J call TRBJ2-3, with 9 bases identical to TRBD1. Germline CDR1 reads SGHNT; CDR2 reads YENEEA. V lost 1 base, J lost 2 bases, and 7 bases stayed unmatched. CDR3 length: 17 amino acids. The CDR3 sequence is CASSLGDRVFDTDTQYF. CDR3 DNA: TGTGCCAGCAGCTTAGGGGACAGGGTTTTCGACACAGATACGCAGTATTTT.

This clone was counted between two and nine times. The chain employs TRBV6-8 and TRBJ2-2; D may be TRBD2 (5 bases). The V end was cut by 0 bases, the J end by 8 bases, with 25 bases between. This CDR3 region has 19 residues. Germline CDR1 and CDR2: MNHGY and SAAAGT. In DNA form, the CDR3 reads TGTGCCAGCAGTTACTCTAAGCGGCAAAACCTACTCAAAGGGGGGGAGCTGTTTTTT. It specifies CASSYSKRQNLLKGGELFF.

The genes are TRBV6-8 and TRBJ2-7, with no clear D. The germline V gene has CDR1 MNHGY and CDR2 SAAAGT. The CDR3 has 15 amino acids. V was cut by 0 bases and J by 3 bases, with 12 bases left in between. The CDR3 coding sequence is TGTGCCAGCAGTTACTCCCGGGCTGGGATCTACGAGCAGTACTTC. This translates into CASSYSRAGIYEQYF.

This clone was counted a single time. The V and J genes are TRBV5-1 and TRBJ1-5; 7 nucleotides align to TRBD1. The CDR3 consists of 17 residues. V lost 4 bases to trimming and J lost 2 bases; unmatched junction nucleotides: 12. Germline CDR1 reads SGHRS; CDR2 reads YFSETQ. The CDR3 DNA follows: TGCGCCAGCAGCCCCGGCCCCTTAACAGGGGGCAATCAGCCCCAGCATTTT. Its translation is CASSPGPLTGGNQPQHF.

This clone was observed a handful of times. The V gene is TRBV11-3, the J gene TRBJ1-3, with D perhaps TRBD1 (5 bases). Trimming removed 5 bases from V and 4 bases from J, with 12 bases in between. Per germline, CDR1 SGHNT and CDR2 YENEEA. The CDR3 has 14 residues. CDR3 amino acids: CASSPSGGGNTIYF. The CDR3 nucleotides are TGTGCCAGCAGCCCCTCGGGGGGAGGAAACACCATATATTTT.

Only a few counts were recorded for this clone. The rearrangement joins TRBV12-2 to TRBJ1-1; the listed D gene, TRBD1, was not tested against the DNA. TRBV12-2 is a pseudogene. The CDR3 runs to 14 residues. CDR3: CATRDRNMNTEAFF. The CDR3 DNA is TGTGCCACCCGGGACAGAAATATGAACACTGAAGCTTTCTTT.

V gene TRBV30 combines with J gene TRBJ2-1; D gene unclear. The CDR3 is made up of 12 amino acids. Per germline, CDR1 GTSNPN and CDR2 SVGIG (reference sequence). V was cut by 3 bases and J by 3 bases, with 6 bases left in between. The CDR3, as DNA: TGTGCCTGGAGCGCTTACTACAATGAGCAGTTCTTC. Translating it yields CAWSAYYNEQFF.

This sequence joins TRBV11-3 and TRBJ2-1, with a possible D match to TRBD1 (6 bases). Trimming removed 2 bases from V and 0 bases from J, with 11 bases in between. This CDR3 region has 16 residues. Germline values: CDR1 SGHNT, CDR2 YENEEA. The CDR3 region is CASSLRTASSYNEQFF. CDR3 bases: TGTGCCAGCAGCTTAAGGACAGCGAGCTCCTACAATGAGCAGTTCTTC. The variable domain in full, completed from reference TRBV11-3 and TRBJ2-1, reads EAGVVQSPRYKIIEKKQPVAFWCNPISGHNTLYWYLQNLGQGPELLIRYENEEAVDDSQLPKDRFSAERLKGVDSTLKIQPAELGDSAVYLCASSLRTASSYNEQFFGPGTRLTVL.

The CDR3 reads CASSIAGQGSGELFF. The CDR3 DNA is TGTGCCAGTAGTATAGCAGGACAGGGTTCCGGGGAGCTGTTTTTT. The genes are TRBV19 and TRBJ2-2; 8 positions match TRBD1. Germline V CDR1 and CDR2: LNHDA, SQIVND (reference sequence). J was trimmed by 6 bases and V by 1 base; bases with no gene match: 4. The CDR3 is 15 amino acids.

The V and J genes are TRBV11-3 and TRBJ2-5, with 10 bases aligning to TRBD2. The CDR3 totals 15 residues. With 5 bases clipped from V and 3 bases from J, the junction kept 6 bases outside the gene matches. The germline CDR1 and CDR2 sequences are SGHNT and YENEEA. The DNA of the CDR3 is TGTGCCAGCAGCCCGGGGCTAGCGGGGGAAGAGACCCAGTACTTC. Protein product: CASSPGLAGEETQYF.